This is a list of T cell receptor beta chains from one sample in a study of blood T cells in healthy people across ages. Each CDR3 protein is one row after TCRdb ran MiXCR on the 5' RACE reads. The top ten hold 2% to 2.5% of the sample, which has about 1.8 million distinct CDR3 sequences, less than 50% seen once. What was sequenced was blood. These receptors all come from a woman in her thirties or forties in good health. CDR3s include the opening cysteine and the closing phenylalanine or tryptophan. A D gene is named only where the DNA matches it firmly. The size field is filled for only some rows; it gives once, few, many or a size class.

abundance,v_gene,j_gene,d_gene,CDR3aa,CDR3nt
few,TRBV7-2,TRBJ2-5,TRBD1,CASSLARTGAETQYF,TGTGCCAGCAGCTTAGCTCGGACAGGGGCCGAGACCCAGTACTTC
NA,TRBV7-9,TRBJ2-7,TRBD1,CASSSQRGGSEQYF,TGTGCCAGCAGCTCCCAACGAGGGGGCAGCGAGCAGTACTTC
NA,TRBV6-5,TRBJ1-2,TRBD1,CASSSRDSYGYGYTF,TGTGCCAGCAGTTCCCGGGACAGCTATGGATATGGCTACACCTTC
NA,TRBV29-1,TRBJ1-1,NA,CSVRLLNTEAFF,TGCAGCGTTAGGTTGCTGAACACTGAAGCTTTCTTT
NA,TRBV7-2,TRBJ2-1,NA,CASSLDRLGRGLFF,TGTGCCAGCAGCTTAGATCGTCTGGGGCGCGGGTTGTTCTTC
NA,TRBV6-2/TRBV6-3,TRBJ1-5,TRBD1,CASSWTGGYQPQHF,TGTGCCAGCAGTTGGACAGGCGGATATCAGCCCCAGCATTTT
NA,TRBV7-7,TRBJ1-4,NA,CASSLGPGQGAEKLFF,TGTGCTAGCAGCTTAGGTCCGGGACAAGGCGCTGAAAAACTGTTTTTT
NA,TRBV27,TRBJ1-6,NA,CASSWYPPNRDNSPLHF,TGTGCCAGCAGCTGGTACCCACCGAACAGGGATAATTCACCCCTCCACTTT
once,TRBV7-2,TRBJ1-5,NA,CASSPSSGDYQPQHF,TGTGCCAGCAGCCCCTCTAGCGGGGACTATCAGCCCCAGCATTTT
NA,TRBV20-1,TRBJ1-2,NA,CSLIENYGYTF,TGCAGCCTCATCGAGAACTATGGCTACACCTTC
NA,TRBV20-1,TRBJ2-4,TRBD1,CSAIRQGPKNIQYF,TGCAGTGCTATAAGACAGGGACCCAAAAACATTCAGTACTTC
NA,TRBV4-1,TRBJ1-1,TRBD1,CASSPQGAQNTEAFF,TGCGCCAGCAGCCCCCAGGGGGCCCAGAACACTGAAGCTTTCTTT
NA,TRBV7-3,TRBJ1-1,NA,CASSLRWQLASDTEAFF,TGTGCCAGCAGCTTAAGGTGGCAATTAGCCTCTGATACTGAAGCTTTCTTT
NA,TRBV7-2,TRBJ1-1,NA,CASSLGWGTEAFF,TGTGCCAGCAGCTTGGGATGGGGGACTGAGGCTTTCTTT
few,TRBV3-1,TRBJ2-5,TRBD2,CASSRQSPLMGGNSETQYF,TGTGCCAGCAGCCGCCAGAGCCCCCTAATGGGGGGGAACTCGGAGACCCAGTACTTC
NA,TRBV6-4,TRBJ2-7,NA,CASSEYHPNEQYF,TGTGCCAGCAGTGAATATCACCCCAATGAGCAGTACTTC
NA,TRBV5-1,TRBJ2-5,NA,CASSVGAIETQYF,TGCGCCAGCAGCGTGGGAGCGATTGAGACCCAGTACTTC
few,TRBV5-5,TRBJ2-6,NA,CASSLWPGAGANVLTF,TGTGCCAGCAGCTTGTGGCCCGGGGCTGGGGCCAACGTCCTGACTTTC
NA,TRBV7-8,TRBJ2-3,NA,CANSLLEQGTQYF,TGTGCCAACAGCTTACTCGAACAGGGCACGCAGTATTTT
few,TRBV20-1,TRBJ2-1,TRBD2,CSARDPSGGRYSYNEQFF,TGCAGTGCTAGAGACCCTAGCGGGGGGCGATACTCCTACAATGAGCAGTTCTTC
NA,TRBV20-1,TRBJ2-1,NA,CSARVTGTVVGREQFF,TGCAGTGCTAGAGTGACCGGGACGGTGGTGGGTCGTGAGCAGTTCTTC
NA,TRBV6-5,TRBJ1-1,NA,CASSRHSGRNTEAFF,TGTGCCAGCAGTAGACACTCGGGACGGAACACTGAAGCTTTCTTT
few,TRBV10-3,TRBJ1-2,NA,CAISEVRGGRGYGYTF,TGTGCCATCAGTGAGGTTCGGGGGGGGCGCGGCTATGGCTACACCTTC
NA,TRBV9,TRBJ2-3,TRBD2,CASSISGGSGDTQYF,TGTGCCAGCAGCATTAGCGGGGGCAGCGGGGATACGCAGTATTTT
NA,TRBV28,TRBJ2-6,TRBD1,CASTPGQGSGANVLTF,TGTGCCAGCACCCCGGGACAGGGATCTGGGGCCAACGTCCTGACTTTC
NA,TRBV29-1,TRBJ2-7,NA,CSVTEVSSYEQYF,TGCAGCGTCACAGAGGTCAGCTCCTACGAGCAGTACTTC
few,TRBV5-1,TRBJ2-4,NA,CASSLAGINIAKNIQYF,TGCGCCAGCAGCTTGGCCGGTATTAACATAGCCAAAAACATTCAGTACTTC
NA,TRBV20-1,TRBJ2-3,TRBD2,CSAETSGGDTQYF,TGCAGTGCTGAGACTAGCGGTGGGGATACGCAGTATTTT
NA,TRBV20-1,TRBJ1-1,NA,CSAITSDRLMSLNTEAFF,TGCAGTGCTATAACCTCGGACAGATTAATGTCCTTGAACACTGAAGCTTTCTTT
NA,TRBV7-9,TRBJ1-2,TRBD1,CASSVAGGSGYTF,TGTGCCAGCAGCGTAGCAGGGGGCTCTGGCTACACCTTC
few,TRBV7-3,TRBJ2-5,NA,CASSLGGRNQETQYF,TGTGCCAGCAGCTTAGGTGGGAGAAACCAAGAGACCCAGTACTTC
few,TRBV20-1,TRBJ2-1,TRBD1,CSATGTGGGKVNEQFF,TGCAGTGCTACCGGGACAGGGGGAGGCAAGGTCAATGAGCAGTTCTTC
NA,TRBV29-1,TRBJ2-7,NA,CSVEDTAEQYF,TGCAGCGTTGAAGATACCGCGGAGCAGTACTTC
once,TRBV4-3,TRBJ2-1,TRBD2,CASSQDPASGGEAYNEQFF,TGCGCCAGCAGCCAAGACCCGGCTAGCGGGGGCGAAGCCTACAATGAGCAGTTCTTC
few,TRBV6-1,TRBJ2-5,NA,CASSRQGMRETQYF,TGTGCCAGCAGTCGTCAGGGAATGAGAGAGACCCAGTACTTC
NA,TRBV5-5,TRBJ1-2,TRBD1,CANSRDSNYGYTF,TGTGCCAACAGTCGGGACAGTAACTATGGCTACACCTTC
NA,TRBV24-1,TRBJ2-3,TRBD2,CATRAGTSGADTQYF,TGTGCCACCAGAGCCGGGACTAGCGGGGCAGATACGCAGTATTTT
NA,TRBV28,TRBJ2-5,NA,CASSPSWGVGETQYF,TGTGCCAGCAGTCCCTCTTGGGGGGTCGGAGAGACCCAGTACTTC
NA,TRBV6-6,TRBJ2-7,TRBD1,CASSPRTGWYEQYF,TGTGCCAGCAGTCCGCGGACAGGCTGGTACGAGCAGTACTTC
once,TRBV3-1,TRBJ1-1,NA,CASSQGFPNTEAFF,TGTGCCAGCAGCCAAGGTTTCCCGAACACTGAAGCTTTCTTT
once,TRBV15,TRBJ1-4,NA,CATSSLQSGGEKLFF,TGTGCCACCAGCAGCCTTCAATCTGGGGGGGAAAAACTGTTTTTT
few,TRBV9,TRBJ2-1,NA,CASSARTDLTYNEQFF,TGTGCCAGCAGCGCCCGGACGGATCTTACCTACAATGAGCAGTTCTTC
NA,TRBV4-1,TRBJ2-1,TRBD2,CASSLPLAGGPHEQFF,TGCGCCAGCAGCCTACCCCTAGCGGGGGGGCCCCATGAGCAGTTCTTC
few,TRBV5-5,TRBJ2-3,TRBD1,CASSLAGQGGPISTDTQYF,TGTGCCAGCAGCTTGGCCGGACAGGGGGGCCCTATTAGCACAGATACGCAGTATTTT
NA,TRBV5-1,TRBJ2-5,NA,CASSFPTVGIQETQYF,TGCGCCAGCAGCTTCCCTACTGTTGGAATACAAGAGACCCAGTACTTC
few,TRBV20-1,TRBJ2-3,NA,CSPQTGISTDTQYF,TGCAGCCCTCAGACAGGAATTAGCACAGATACGCAGTATTTT
NA,TRBV20-1,TRBJ2-1,NA,CSARVARGANEQFF,TGCAGTGCTAGAGTGGCTCGCGGGGCTAATGAGCAGTTCTTC
NA,TRBV4-1,TRBJ2-1,NA,CASTSGGDTTFF,TGCGCCAGCACCTCCGGTGGGGACACCACGTTCTTC
few,TRBV7-2,TRBJ2-7,NA,CASSLGPTGEQYF,TGTGCCAGCAGCTTAGGGCCAACTGGCGAGCAGTACTTC
NA,TRBV20-1,TRBJ2-1,NA,CSAEAYGNEQFF,TGCAGTGCCGAGGCGTATGGGAATGAGCAGTTCTTC
NA,TRBV14,TRBJ1-1,TRBD1,CASSQRLTGASNTEAFF,TGTGCCAGCAGCCAAAGGTTGACAGGGGCCTCGAACACTGAAGCTTTCTTT
once,TRBV3-1,TRBJ2-3,NA,CASSQDGYTDTQYF,TGTGCCAGCAGCCAAGACGGCTATACGGATACGCAGTATTTT
many,TRBV7-2,TRBJ2-3,NA,CASSLGGGRDTQYF,TGTGCCAGCAGCTTGGGAGGGGGCCGGGATACGCAGTATTTT